Listed below are T cell receptor beta chains from one sample, sequenced in a study of T cell responses to AZD1222 COVID-19 vaccine. Sequencing was performed with immunoSEQ multiplex PCR; in TCRdb, only in-frame clones are kept and a portion is missing. Altogether about 260,000 clones are present, approximately 95% being singletons, with the ten largest covering 0.55%. Sequenced here: peripheral blood, sampled on day 0 of AZD1222 vaccination. The receptors were sampled from an adult in good health. CDR3s include the opening cysteine and the closing phenylalanine or tryptophan. Each record gives: V gene, clone size, J gene, D gene, CDR3 DNA, CDR3 protein. The D gene is left open where the match is weak. Size values are once, few and many counts, or a class for expanded clones, and some rows have none.

V gene: TRBV30; clone size: .; J gene: TRBJ1-1; D gene: .; CDR3 DNA: TGTGCCTGGAACCCGGGGGCCAACACTGAAGCTTTCTTT; CDR3 protein: CAWNPGANTEAFF
V gene: TRBV27; clone size: .; J gene: TRBJ1-4; D gene: TRBD1; CDR3 DNA: TGTGCCAGCAAACCACAGGGGCCTGAAAAACTGTTTTTT; CDR3 protein: CASKPQGPEKLFF
V gene: TRBV28; clone size: .; J gene: TRBJ2-7; D gene: TRBD1; CDR3 DNA: TGTGCCAGCAGTATGGGACAGGGCTACGAGCAGTACTTC; CDR3 protein: CASSMGQGYEQYF
V gene: TRBV3-1/TRBV3-2; clone size: once; J gene: TRBJ2-3; D gene: TRBD2; CDR3 DNA: TGTGCCAGCAGCCAAGAAACGGGAGGGCGTAAAGATACGCAGTATTTT; CDR3 protein: CASSQETGGRKDTQYF
V gene: TRBV28; clone size: .; J gene: TRBJ1-2; D gene: .; CDR3 DNA: TGTGCCAGCAGTCCAACTTGGGGGGCGAATGGCTACACCTTC; CDR3 protein: CASSPTWGANGYTF
V gene: TRBV6-5; clone size: once; J gene: TRBJ2-7; D gene: .; CDR3 DNA: TGTGCCAGCAGTAACCCCACAGGGTTACACGAGCAGTACTTC; CDR3 protein: CASSNPTGLHEQYF
V gene: TRBV4-2; clone size: .; J gene: TRBJ1-2; D gene: .; CDR3 DNA: TGTGCCAGCAGCCAAGAGGTTACAGGGACCAACTATGGCTACACCTTC; CDR3 protein: CASSQEVTGTNYGYTF
V gene: TRBV14; clone size: .; J gene: TRBJ2-1; D gene: TRBD2; CDR3 DNA: TGTGCCAGCAGCGAGGGACTAGCGGGAGGGTTTGAGCAGTTCTTC; CDR3 protein: CASSEGLAGGFEQFF
V gene: TRBV5-1; clone size: .; J gene: TRBJ1-1; D gene: .; CDR3 DNA: TGCGCCAGCAGCTTAACCACGGACACTGAAGCTTTCTTT; CDR3 protein: CASSLTTDTEAFF
V gene: TRBV28; clone size: .; J gene: TRBJ2-3; D gene: TRBD2; CDR3 DNA: TGTGCCAGCAGTCTTAGCGGGAGGGCCAGGCGTACGCAGTATTTT; CDR3 protein: CASSLSGRARRTQYF
V gene: TRBV28; clone size: .; J gene: TRBJ2-3; D gene: TRBD2; CDR3 DNA: TGTGCCAGCAGTTTACCGGGAGGGCGGCCAGATACGCAGTATTTT; CDR3 protein: CASSLPGGRPDTQYF
V gene: TRBV7-7; clone size: .; J gene: TRBJ1-6; D gene: TRBD1; CDR3 DNA: TGTGCTAGCAGCCGGGACAGGGGTTCACCCCTCCACTTT; CDR3 protein: CASSRDRGSPLHF
V gene: TRBV19; clone size: .; J gene: TRBJ2-3; D gene: .; CDR3 DNA: TGTGCCAGTAGTACCGCCAGTGGCGGGAATCCAGATACGCAGTATTTT; CDR3 protein: CASSTASGGNPDTQYF
V gene: TRBV6-6; clone size: .; J gene: TRBJ1-2; D gene: .; CDR3 DNA: TGTGCCAGCAGTTACTCGGATACGAGGGCAGGGTATGGCTACACCTTC; CDR3 protein: CASSYSDTRAGYGYTF
V gene: TRBV9; clone size: .; J gene: TRBJ1-1; D gene: TRBD1; CDR3 DNA: TGTGCCAGCAGCGTAACGCAGGGGGCTCACACTGAAGCTTTCTTT; CDR3 protein: CASSVTQGAHTEAFF
V gene: TRBV4-2; clone size: .; J gene: TRBJ1-2; D gene: .; CDR3 DNA: TGTGCCAGCAGCCTCCCAGGGACGGATAACTATGGCTACACCTTC; CDR3 protein: CASSLPGTDNYGYTF
V gene: TRBV5-1; clone size: once; J gene: TRBJ2-1; D gene: TRBD1; CDR3 DNA: TGCGCCAGCAGCCTGAACCCCGGGACAGGGGGCGATAGGTTCTTC; CDR3 protein: CASSLNPGTGGDRFF
V gene: TRBV6-5; clone size: once; J gene: TRBJ2-1; D gene: .; CDR3 DNA: TGTGCCAGCAGTTACAAGCCCGGGACTCCTGGGCAGTTCTTC; CDR3 protein: CASSYKPGTPGQFF
V gene: TRBV19; clone size: .; J gene: TRBJ2-4; D gene: TRBD1; CDR3 DNA: TGTGCCAGTACGGAAACAGGGGCGAACATTCAGTACTTC; CDR3 protein: CASTETGANIQYF
V gene: TRBV18; clone size: .; J gene: TRBJ2-1; D gene: TRBD2; CDR3 DNA: TGTGCCAGCTCGCTCTCTTCTAGCGGGAGACGTGTGAATGAGCAGTTCTTC; CDR3 protein: CASSLSSSGRRVNEQFF
V gene: TRBV19; clone size: .; J gene: TRBJ2-1; D gene: .; CDR3 DNA: TGTGCCAACCACTCGGACAGCAATGAGCAGTTCTTC; CDR3 protein: CANHSDSNEQFF
V gene: TRBV2; clone size: .; J gene: TRBJ2-5; D gene: .; CDR3 DNA: TGTGCCAGTGCCCGGACATACGGGGAGACCCAGTACTTC; CDR3 protein: CASARTYGETQYF
V gene: TRBV12-3/TRBV12-4; clone size: .; J gene: TRBJ1-2; D gene: TRBD1; CDR3 DNA: TGTGCCAGCAGCCGAGGGACAGGCTATGGCTACACCTTC; CDR3 protein: CASSRGTGYGYTF
V gene: TRBV7-3; clone size: .; J gene: TRBJ1-6; D gene: TRBD1; CDR3 DNA: TGTGCCAGCAGCTTAAGGGCAGGGGGCGCGTATAATTCACCCCTCCACTTT; CDR3 protein: CASSLRAGGAYNSPLHF
V gene: TRBV5-1; clone size: .; J gene: TRBJ1-3; D gene: .; CDR3 DNA: TGCGCCAGCAGCCCGGCGGGGACTTATTCCGGAAACACCATATATTTT; CDR3 protein: CASSPAGTYSGNTIYF
V gene: TRBV5-1; clone size: .; J gene: TRBJ2-1; D gene: TRBD2; CDR3 DNA: TGCGCCAGCCGCATCGGCGGGGGGTACTACAATGAGCAGTTCTTC; CDR3 protein: CASRIGGGYYNEQFF
V gene: TRBV6-5; clone size: .; J gene: TRBJ2-1; D gene: TRBD1; CDR3 DNA: TGTGCCAGCAGCCTAAGACAGGGTTATGAGCAGTTCTTC; CDR3 protein: CASSLRQGYEQFF
V gene: TRBV2; clone size: once; J gene: TRBJ2-7; D gene: TRBD1; CDR3 DNA: TGTGCCAGCAGTGATGTCAGGGGGCTTTCCTACGAGCAGTACTTC; CDR3 protein: CASSDVRGLSYEQYF
V gene: TRBV7-2; clone size: .; J gene: TRBJ1-5; D gene: .; CDR3 DNA: TGTGCCAGCAGCTTAAGACAGGTTGGACAGCCCCAGCATTTT; CDR3 protein: CASSLRQVGQPQHF
V gene: TRBV12-3/TRBV12-4; clone size: .; J gene: TRBJ2-5; D gene: TRBD2; CDR3 DNA: TGTGCCAGCACCCTTTGGGGGGGAGAGACCCAGTACTTC; CDR3 protein: CASTLWGGETQYF
V gene: TRBV5-1; clone size: .; J gene: TRBJ2-1; D gene: .; CDR3 DNA: TGCGCCAGCAGCTTGGACCAAGCGAAATACAATGAGCAGTTCTTC; CDR3 protein: CASSLDQAKYNEQFF